The 20 T cell receptor beta chains given below trace back to one sample, sequenced in a study of blood T cell repertoires in COVID-19. TCRdb keeps only in-frame clones here, not all; method: immunoSEQ multiplex PCR. The repertoire holds tens of thousands of clones, with about 89% as singletons. The source material was peripheral blood. These receptors were taken from a woman aged 70 to 79 with acute or convalescent COVID-19.

CDR3 bases: TGCGCCAGCAGCATAGGACAGGGTTTTGTTTCACCCCTCCACTTT. Translated: CASSIGQGFVSPLHF. This chain links TRBV5-1 with TRBJ1-6, with TRBD1 matching over 8 bases. This CDR3 spans 15 amino acids. Trimming cost V 4 bases and J 9 bases; bases outside gene matches: 9. Germline CDR1 is SGHRS and CDR2 is YFSETQ.

This clone was seen a single time. This same CDR3 is encoded by further DNA sequences in the sample. The chain is built from TRBV19 and TRBJ1-5; 7 bases are shared with TRBD1. The CDR3 loop spans 14 amino acids. CDR1 is LNHDA, CDR2 SQIVND, per germline (reference sequence). The junction had 7 bases not matched to a gene; V was cut back by 4 bases and J by 7 bases. The CDR3 spells CASSTTGDGQPQHF. The CDR3 region has the DNA TGTGCCAGTAGTACCACAGGGGATGGGCAGCCCCAGCATTTT.

This chain joins TRBV4-1 and TRBJ2-7; 7 nucleotides match TRBD2. Germline trimming cut 1 base from V and 6 bases from J; bases unmatched to any gene: 12. This CDR3 has 16 amino acids. Per germline, CDR1 MGHRA and CDR2 YSYEKL. The CDR3 DNA reads TGCGCCAGCAGCCAAGCCCCGGGAGGTACCCCCAGCGAGCAGTACTTC. Protein: CASSQAPGGTPSEQYF.

The genes are TRBV7-8 and TRBJ2-1, with 10 bases aligning to TRBD1. This CDR3 spans 16 amino acids. Germline CDR1 reads SGHVS; CDR2 reads FQNEAQ. V lost 1 base and J lost 7; bases outside the gene matches: 7. CDR3 protein: CASSLGRQGAENEQFF. CDR3 coding DNA: TGTGCCAGCAGCTTAGGCCGACAGGGGGCTGAGAATGAGCAGTTCTTC.

This clone was seen a few times. This chain connects TRBV10-1 to TRBJ2-2, with a tentative D call TRBD1 (5 bases). The CDR3 extends over 13 amino acids. Trimming pared 6 bases from V and 6 bases from J, leaving 11 bases between. CDR1 and CDR2 from the germline V gene are WNHNN and SYGVQD (reference sequence). This CDR3 is CASRQQGSGELFF. The CDR3 coding sequence is TGCGCCAGCAGGCAGCAGGGCTCCGGGGAGCTGTTTTTT.

This clone appeared once. The V call is TRBV3-1 (or the pseudogene TRBV3-2), the J call TRBJ1-4; perhaps TRBD1 as D (5 bases). Per germline, CDR1 LGHDT and CDR2 YNNKEL (reference sequence). Deletions cut 0 bases from V and 15 bases from J, with 17 bases between. CDR3 length: 14 residues. CDR3 residues: CASSQEHRARGLFF. The CDR3 DNA reads as TGTGCCAGCAGCCAAGAGCACCGAGCTAGGGGTTTGTTTTTT.

This chain connects TRBV28 to TRBJ1-1; the match to TRBD1 covers 7 bases. CDR1 and CDR2 from the germline V gene are MDHEN and SYDVKM. The CDR3 totals 14 residues. V trimming: 7 bases; J trimming: 0 bases; junction bases outside the gene matches: 5. The CDR3 DNA reads TGTGCCAGCATCGGGACAGCAGTGAACACTGAAGCTTTCTTT. Translation: CASIGTAVNTEAFF.

The chain recombines TRBV4-1 with TRBJ2-7; 7 nucleotides align to TRBD1. The CDR3 totals 12 residues. J was trimmed by 8 bases and V by 1 base; bases with no gene match: 2. Germline loops: CDR1 MGHRA, CDR2 YSYEKL. The CDR3 here is CASSQVTGKQYF. The CDR3 DNA reads as TGCGCCAGCAGCCAAGTGACAGGGAAGCAGTACTTC.

The genes are TRBV19 and TRBJ2-3, with 9 nucleotides matching TRBD2. This CDR3 is built from 19 residues. V lost 1 base and J lost 1; bases outside the gene matches: 12. Germline V lookup: CDR1 LNHDA, CDR2 SQIVND (reference sequence). The CDR3 DNA follows: TGTGCCAGTAGTATAGGCGGCGGGGGGGCCTTGTCTGGCACAGATACGCAGTATTTT. This translates into CASSIGGGGALSGTDTQYF.

The chain recombines TRBV24-1 with TRBJ2-1, with TRBD1 matching 12 bases. The CDR3 covers 13 residues. Per the germline V gene, CDR1 is KGHDR and CDR2 is SFDVKD. V lost 11 bases to trimming and J lost 6 bases; unmatched junction nucleotides: 4. CDR3 DNA sequence: TGTGCCATGGGACAGGGGGCGATCAATGAGCAGTTCTTC. It codes for CAMGQGAINEQFF.

V is TRBV18 and J is TRBJ1-5; 11 positions match TRBD1. V lost 8 bases, J lost 7 bases, and 10 bases stayed unmatched. The germline CDR1 and CDR2 sequences are KGHSH and LQKENI. The CDR3 runs 15 residues. The CDR3 nucleotides read TGTGCCAGCACTCTGGGACAGGGGGATGGCCAGCCCCAGCATTTT. Translating it yields CASTLGQGDGQPQHF.

This chain links TRBV9 with TRBJ2-1, with D unclear. CDR1 SGDLS and CDR2 YYNGEE come from the germline V gene. The CDR3 consists of 12 residues. V lost 4 bases and J 8 bases, leaving 10 bases between the germline ends. CDR3 in DNA: TGTGCCAGCAGCCCGACTGATTATGAGCAGTTCTTC. Translated, it gives CASSPTDYEQFF.

The gene calls are TRBV4-1 and TRBJ2-7; possible D gene TRBD2, 6 bases. This CDR3 has 17 amino acids. Germline V gene sequence: CDR1 MGHRA, CDR2 YSYEKL. Trimming pared 0 bases from V and 3 bases from J, leaving 18 bases between. The chain's CDR3 is CASSQDSTTSSRYEQYF. In nucleotides, the CDR3 is TGCGCCAGCAGCCAAGATAGTACGACTAGTTCGCGCTACGAGCAGTACTTC.

The rearrangement uses TRBV28 and TRBJ2-5; D unresolved. The CDR3 is 13 residues long. Germline V gives CDR1 MDHEN, CDR2 SYDVKM. With 6 bases removed from V and 4 bases from J, the gap between germline ends came to 12 bases. CDR3 nucleotide sequence: TGTGCCAGCAGGCTAGGATCTTTAGAGACCCAGTACTTC. It translates to CASRLGSLETQYF. The full variable domain, with the rest looked up from reference TRBV28 and TRBJ2-5, is DVKVTQSSRYLVKRTGEKVFLECVQDMDHENMFWYRQDPGLGLRLIYFSYDVKMKEKGDIPEGYSVSREKKERFSLILESASTNQTSMYLCASRLGSLETQYFGPGTRLLVL.

The CDR3 DNA is TGTGCCAGCAGCCAGACAGGGGAGCAGTACTTC. Protein product: CASSQTGEQYF. The chain uses TRBV3-1 (or the pseudogene TRBV3-2) and TRBJ2-7; 7 bases map to TRBD1. CDR1 and CDR2 (germline): LGHDT, YNNKEL (reference sequence). This CDR3 contains 11 residues. The V segment lost 3 bases and the J segment 7 bases; nucleotides outside the gene matches: 0.

The chain carries TRBV28 and TRBJ1-5, with 10 bases lining up with TRBD1. The CDR3 is made up of 15 amino acids. V lost 4 bases, J lost 0 bases, and 0 bases stayed unmatched. Per germline, CDR1 MDHEN and CDR2 SYDVKM. CDR3 nucleotide sequence: TGTGCCAGCAGTTGGACAGGGGGTAGCAATCAGCCCCAGCATTTT. It specifies CASSWTGGSNQPQHF.

This sequence joins TRBV6-6 and TRBJ2-1; 8 bases match TRBD2. The length of the CDR3 is 15 residues. V dropped 2 bases and J dropped 3; count of bases not matched to a gene: 3. Germline V CDR1 and CDR2: MNHNY, SVGAGI (reference sequence). The CDR3 DNA is TGTGCCAGCAGTTACGGCGGGGGGCGCTACAATGAGCAGTTCTTC. This codes for CASSYGGGRYNEQFF.

V and J are TRBV11-2 and TRBJ2-2, with 10 bases lining up with TRBD2. The CDR3 totals 16 residues. The V gene's germline CDR1 is SGHAT and CDR2 FQNNGV. V was clipped by 6 bases and J by 2 bases; unmatched bases: 6. The CDR3 loop reads CASRELAGTNTGELFF. For the CDR3, the DNA is TGTGCCAGCAGAGAACTAGCGGGGACCAACACCGGGGAGCTGTTTTTT.

The sample holds one count of this clone. The genes are TRBV6-4 and TRBJ1-5; 7 bases agree with TRBD1. V lost 8 bases, J lost 5 bases, and 6 bases stayed unmatched. Germline CDR1 is MRHNA and CDR2 is SNTAGT. CDR3 size: 13 residues. CDR3 in amino acids: CASATDRDQPQHF. CDR3 coding DNA: TGTGCCAGCGCGACAGACAGGGATCAGCCCCAGCATTTT.

This chain connects TRBV28 to TRBJ1-5; D is unresolved. V was trimmed by 5 bases and J by 0 bases, leaving 11 bases between them. The CDR3 totals 15 residues. CDR1 MDHEN and CDR2 SYDVKM come from the germline V gene. CDR3 region: CASSLSEYSNQPQHF. DNA for the CDR3: TGTGCCAGCAGTCTTAGTGAATATAGCAATCAGCCCCAGCATTTT.